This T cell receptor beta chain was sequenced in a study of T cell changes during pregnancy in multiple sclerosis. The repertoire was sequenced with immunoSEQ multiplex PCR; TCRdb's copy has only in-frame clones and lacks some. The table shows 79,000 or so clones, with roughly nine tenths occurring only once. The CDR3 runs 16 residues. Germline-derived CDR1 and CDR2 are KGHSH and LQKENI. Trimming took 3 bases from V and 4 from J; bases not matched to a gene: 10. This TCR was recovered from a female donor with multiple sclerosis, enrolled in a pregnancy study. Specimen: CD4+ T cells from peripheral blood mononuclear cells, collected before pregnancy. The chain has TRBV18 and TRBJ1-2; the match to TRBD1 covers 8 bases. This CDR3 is CASSPSGAGGIYGYTF. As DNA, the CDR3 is TGTGCCAGCTCACCTTCCGGGGCAGGGGGCATCTATGGCTACACCTTC.